What follows are 19 T cell receptor beta chains derived from one specimen sequenced in a study of T cell repertoires in cytomegalovirus infection. TCRdb called the reads again in MiXCR, with one record for every CDR3 protein. The table includes some 700,000 distinct CDR3 sequences, 30% to 40% detected once. Their recognized antigens are unknown. The source material was cultured PBMCs, sampled from culture after CMV antigen stimulation. These receptors were taken from a human donor in good health (CMV status not recorded). Some clones in this sample may be carry-over from other donors' samples.

The rearrangement uses TRBV2 and TRBJ2-3; D might be TRBD2 (5 bases). The V gene's germline CDR1 is SNHLY and CDR2 FYNNEI. V gave up 4 bases and J gave up 9 bases, with 17 bases separating them. The CDR3 contains 14 residues. The CDR3 loop reads CASSGRVIGGTQYF. CDR3 in DNA: TGTGCCAGCAGTGGTCGGGTGATCGGCGGGACGCAGTATTTT.

V usage is TRBV7-2 and J usage is TRBJ2-3, with D perhaps being TRBD1 or TRBD2 (5 bases each). V was clipped by 4 bases and J by 3 bases, with 20 bases between them. Germline lookup yields CDR1 SGHTA and CDR2 FQGNSA. The CDR3 extends over 17 amino acids. For the CDR3, the DNA is TGTGCCAGCAGCTCACTCCGGGACCATGAGGAAACAGATACGCAGTATTTT. This encodes CASSSLRDHEETDTQYF.

This clonotype was counted a few times. This chain joins TRBV11-2 and TRBJ2-1; 7 bases match TRBD2. CDR1 is SGHAT, CDR2 FQNNGV, per germline. CDR3 length equals 16 residues. V was clipped by 6 bases and J by 2 bases; unmatched bases: 10. The chain's CDR3 is CASSQGQRGPYNEQFF. The DNA of the CDR3 is TGTGCCAGCAGTCAAGGCCAGCGGGGCCCCTACAATGAGCAGTTCTTC.

The count of this clonotype is one. The rearrangement joins TRBV19 to TRBJ1-2; tentative D call: TRBD1 (6 bases). The germline V gene encodes CDR1 LNHDA and CDR2 SQIVND (reference sequence). The CDR3 extends over 13 amino acids. V lost 11 bases and J 7 bases, leaving 20 bases between the germline ends. CDR3 protein: CASSARGLTGYTF. The CDR3 DNA is TGTGCCTCTAGTGCCAGGGGACTTACTGGCTACACCTTC.

Here the CDR3 reads CSATVAGGPYNEQFF. CDR3 nucleotides: TGCAGTGCCACCGTAGCGGGAGGGCCCTACAATGAGCAGTTCTTC. The chain has TRBV20-1 and TRBJ2-1; 11 nucleotides line up with TRBD2. CDR1 and CDR2 from the germline V gene are DFQATT and SNEGSKA (reference sequence). The CDR3 totals 15 residues. The ends lost 6 bases at V and 2 bases at J; junction bases unmatched: 6.

The chain uses TRBV18 and TRBJ2-4; 11 nucleotides match TRBD1. The trim removed 2 bases at V and 9 bases at J, leaving 3 bases unmatched. The CDR3 runs 14 residues. In germline, CDR1 is KGHSH, CDR2 LQKENI. Here the CDR3 reads CASSPGQGAGIQYF. The CDR3 DNA reads TGTGCCAGCTCACCAGGACAGGGGGCTGGCATTCAGTACTTC.

The chain links TRBV27 to TRBJ2-3; D is uncertain. The CDR3 has 15 residues. V lost 5 bases, J lost 6 bases, and 18 bases lay in between. Germline V lookup: CDR1 MNHEY, CDR2 SMNVEV (reference sequence). Here the CDR3 reads CASSTLSRLRDTQYF. The CDR3 DNA reads as TGTGCCAGCAGTACACTGTCCAGGCTCCGGGATACGCAGTATTTT.

The chain links TRBV2 to TRBJ2-1, with 9 bases fitting TRBD2. J was trimmed by 7 bases and V by 6 bases; bases with no gene match: 25. The CDR3 is made up of 20 amino acids. Germline V gene lookup returns CDR1 SNHLY and CDR2 FYNNEI. The CDR3 region has the DNA TGTGCCAGCAGGACCAACAGGGGAATTGCGGGAGGGTCCGCGGGGAATGAGCAGTTCTTC. Residues: CASRTNRGIAGGSAGNEQFF.

At least ten counts were recorded for this clonotype. This rearrangement joins TRBV7-2 to TRBJ2-7; maybe TRBD1 (5 bases). This CDR3 spans 14 amino acids. Germline lookup yields CDR1 SGHTA and CDR2 FQGNSA. V lost 5 bases to trimming and J lost 2 bases, with 13 bases between them. CDR3 residues: CASSKGGRAYEQYF. As DNA, the CDR3 is TGTGCCAGCAGCAAGGGTGGCAGGGCCTACGAGCAGTACTTC. Based on the CDR3 plus reference TRBV7-2 and TRBJ2-7, the full variable domain is GAGVSQSPSNKVTEKGKDVELRCDPISGHTALYWYRQSLGQGLEFLIYFQGNSAPDKSGLPSDRFSAERTGGSVSTLTIQRTQQEDSAVYLCASSKGGRAYEQYFGPGTRLTVT.

In its sample, this clonotype was seen a few times. V and J are TRBV4-2 and TRBJ1-2, with D uncertain. V lost 1 base and J lost 4, with 10 bases in between. From germline, CDR1 is LGHNA and CDR2 YNFKEQ. This CDR3 is built from 14 residues. As DNA, the CDR3 is TGTGCCAGCAGCCAAGCCAGGATCGGCTATGGCTACACCTTC. Its protein product is CASSQARIGYGYTF.

This rearrangement joins TRBV6-1 to TRBJ2-7; D is perhaps TRBD1 (6 bases). The CDR3 length is 16 residues. Deletions cut 5 bases from V and 0 bases from J, with 17 bases between. Germline CDR1 MNHNS, CDR2 SASEGT. In nucleotides, the CDR3 is TGTGCCAGCAGTAGCACAGGGTCATGGGGCTCCTACGAGCAGTACTTC. Protein: CASSSTGSWGSYEQYF.

The sample holds many counts of this clonotype. The V gene is TRBV11-2, the J gene TRBJ2-1; a weak D match, TRBD2 (6 bases). Trimming took off 0 bases at V and 3 bases at J, with 12 bases between the two ends. Looked up from germline, CDR1 is SGHAT and CDR2 is FQNNGV. The CDR3 extends over 16 amino acids. This chain's CDR3 is CASSLDRDSGYNEQFF. The CDR3 bases are TGTGCCAGCAGCTTAGATCGTGATAGCGGCTACAATGAGCAGTTCTTC.

CDR3: CASSLEAGPYNQPQHF. Here the CDR3 DNA reads TGCGCCAGCAGCTTGGAAGCGGGACCCTACAATCAGCCCCAGCATTTT. The rearrangement uses TRBV5-1 and TRBJ1-5, with D perhaps matching TRBD1 (5 bases). Germline V gene sequence: CDR1 SGHRS, CDR2 YFSETQ. CDR3 length: 16 amino acids. V lost 0 bases and J lost 3, with 13 bases in between.

The gene calls are TRBV10-3 and TRBJ2-6, with 8 bases fitting TRBD1. The junction had 5 bases not matched to a gene; V was cut back by 0 bases and J by 1 base. Germline V CDR1 and CDR2: ENHRY, SYGVKD. The CDR3 is 18 residues long. The CDR3 sequence is CAISESRQGISGANVLTF. The CDR3 region has the DNA TGTGCCATCAGTGAGTCGCGACAGGGGATATCTGGGGCCAACGTCCTGACTTTC.

This clonotype was seen only a few times. V usage is TRBV6-2 or TRBV6-3 and J usage is TRBJ1-2, with D possibly TRBD1 on 6 matching bases. Germline V CDR1 and CDR2: MNHEY, SVGEGT. The CDR3 spans 16 residues. V gave up 0 bases and J gave up 4 bases, with 15 bases separating them. The CDR3 bases are TGTGCCAGCAGTTACTCGATGCGGGGGCCAACCTATGGCTACACCTTC. This encodes CASSYSMRGPTYGYTF.

Comments on this clonotype: This clone may be a read error of a much larger clone one base away. The V gene is TRBV7-2, the J gene TRBJ2-2; the D gene could be TRBD1 or TRBD2 (5 bases each). Germline assignment: CDR1 SGHTA and CDR2 FQGNSA. This CDR3 is built from 15 residues. CDR3 sequence reads: CASSLVVMDTGKLFF. DNA of the CDR3: TGTGCCAGCAGCTTAGTCGTGATGGACACCGGGAAGCTGTTTTTT.

In this sample, this clonotype turned up a few times. The chain couples TRBV12-5 to TRBJ1-2; perhaps TRBD1 as D (6 bases). The length of the CDR3 is 14 residues. Trimming removed 0 bases at V and 8 bases at J, with 13 bases between. Germline V gives CDR1 LGHNT, CDR2 FRNRAP. CDR3 region: CASGLVQQTGGYTF. CDR3 DNA: TGTGCTAGTGGTTTGGTACAGCAGACAGGCGGCTACACCTTC.

This clonotype has more than one count but fewer than ten. J is TRBJ2-3 and V is TRBV6-1, with D possibly being TRBD2 (7 bases). CDR3 length: 14 amino acids. V lost 2 bases, J lost 6 bases, and 12 bases lay in between. CDR1 is MNHNS, CDR2 SASEGT, per germline. The CDR3 is CASSETGGRDTQYF. The CDR3 DNA sequence: TGTGCCAGCAGTGAAACGGGGGGCCGGGATACGCAGTATTTT.

This clonotype was found once. The rearrangement links TRBV12-3 or TRBV12-4 to TRBJ2-2, with D possibly TRBD2 on 6 matching bases. V was shortened by 3 bases and J by 3 bases, with 8 bases between the two germline ends. The CDR3 contains 14 residues. The CDR3 nucleotides are TGTGCCAGCAGTTTGGGGGGTCACACCGGGGAGCTGTTTTTT. Encoded protein: CASSLGGHTGELFF.